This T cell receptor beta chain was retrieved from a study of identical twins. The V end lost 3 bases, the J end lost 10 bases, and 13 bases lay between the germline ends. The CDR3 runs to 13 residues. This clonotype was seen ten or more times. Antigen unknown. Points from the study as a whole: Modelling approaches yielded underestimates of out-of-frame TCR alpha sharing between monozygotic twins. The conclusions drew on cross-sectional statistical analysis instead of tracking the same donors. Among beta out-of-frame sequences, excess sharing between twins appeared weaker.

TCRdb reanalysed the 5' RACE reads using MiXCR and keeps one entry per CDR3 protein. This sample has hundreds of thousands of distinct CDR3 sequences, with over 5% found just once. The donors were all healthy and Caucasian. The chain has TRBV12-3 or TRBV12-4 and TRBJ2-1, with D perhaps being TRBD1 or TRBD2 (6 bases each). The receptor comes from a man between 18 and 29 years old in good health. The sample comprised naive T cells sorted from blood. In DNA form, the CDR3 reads TGTGCCAGCAGTTTCTTGTGGGGGGCGGAGCAGTTCTTC. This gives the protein CASSFLWGAEQFF.